The T cell receptor (beta chain) under discussion was sequenced for a study of T-cell memory formation after mild COVID-19. Each CDR3 protein gets one entry after TCRdb re-called the 5' RACE reads with MiXCR. The sample contains roughly 620,000 distinct CDR3 sequences, about 20% of which appear only once. The ends lost 5 bases at V and 2 bases at J; junction bases unmatched: 7. The CDR3 loop spans 15 amino acids. Germline V gene sequence: CDR1 SGHAT, CDR2 FQNNGV. Many counts were recorded for this clonotype. The chain employs TRBV11-2 and TRBJ2-5; 8 bases align to TRBD1. The material sequenced was PBMCs or a T cell subset sorted from them (not recorded which). This TCR derives from an adult woman who had mild COVID-19 (a few samples of this study predate the infection). Cell type and time point are not known. CDR3 bases: TGTGCCAGCAGCCCGTCACAGGGGGATCAAGAGACCCAGTACTTC. As protein: CASSPSQGDQETQYF.